Below are 17 T cell receptor beta chains sequenced from a single sample in a study of response to subunit inactivated influenza vaccine. Via MiXCR, TCRdb re-called the RT-PCR reads, giving one row per CDR3 protein. The table includes fewer than 800,000 distinct CDR3 sequences, 15% to 18% detected once. Specimen: PBMCs from blood, collected about 12 days after vaccination. These TCRs come from a man aged 50-59 years who received an inactivated influenza vaccine.

This clonotype was seen only a few times. The chain has TRBV19 and TRBJ2-3, with D unclear. CDR1 is LNHDA, CDR2 SQIVND, per germline (reference sequence). The CDR3 extends over 13 amino acids. The V end was cut by 6 bases, the J end by 2 bases, with 9 bases between. CDR3 coding DNA: TGTGCCAGTAGCTATGGAAACACAGATACGCAGTATTTT. Its translation: CASSYGNTDTQYF.

This clonotype showed up just once. The chain carries TRBV7-6 and TRBJ2-3; D unresolved. Germline CDR1 SGHVS, CDR2 FNYEAQ. CDR3 length: 16 residues. Trimming removed 0 bases at V and 0 bases at J, with 10 bases between. CDR3 nucleotide sequence: TGTGCCAGCAGCTTAGCGCTGGGCAGGAGCACAGATACGCAGTATTTT. It translates to CASSLALGRSTDTQYF.

Ten or more counts support this clonotype. The chain combines TRBV4-2 with TRBJ2-1; 15 nucleotides align to TRBD2. The CDR3 spans 17 residues. Germline-derived CDR1 and CDR2 are LGHNA and YNFKEQ. The ends lost 4 bases at V and 7 bases at J; junction bases unmatched: 8. The CDR3 sequence is CASSLNSGTSGGNEQFF. CDR3 DNA sequence: TGTGCCAGCAGCCTAAACTCCGGGACTAGCGGGGGGAATGAGCAGTTCTTC.

This clonotype occurred a few times. The V gene is TRBV4-1, the J gene TRBJ1-2; D perhaps matches TRBD1 (5 bases). The CDR3 is 15 amino acids. Trimming stripped 0 bases from V and 5 bases from J, with 13 bases between. The germline gives CDR1 MGHRA, CDR2 YSYEKL. In nucleotides, the CDR3 is TGCGCCAGCAGCCAAGATACAGGAGGATTATATGGCTACACCTTC. Its protein product is CASSQDTGGLYGYTF.

This clonotype was detected a few times. The V call is TRBV12-3 or TRBV12-4, the J call TRBJ1-1; no definite D call. V gave up 4 bases and J gave up 5 bases, with 11 bases separating them. The CDR3 sequence is 13 residues long. The CDR3 reads CASSSAKVTEAFF. The CDR3 DNA sequence: TGTGCCAGCAGTTCGGCGAAGGTTACTGAAGCTTTCTTT.

The rearrangement joins TRBV21-1 to TRBJ2-7. TRBV21-1 is shown as a pseudogene. The CDR3 runs to 13 residues. CDR3 sequence: CASSKAQGYEQYF. CDR3 in DNA: TGTGCCAGCAGCAAAGCGCAGGGATACGAGCAGTACTTC.

This clonotype was observed at least ten times. J is TRBJ1-1 and V is TRBV5-1; D remains unclear. Germline lookup yields CDR1 SGHRS and CDR2 YFSETQ. CDR3 size: 14 residues. V lost 0 bases, J lost 2 bases, and 8 bases lay in between. As DNA, the CDR3 is TGCGCCAGCAGCTTGGAGACGGACAACACTGAAGCTTTCTTT. Protein: CASSLETDNTEAFF.

This clonotype was detected a few times. This chain connects TRBV5-6 to TRBJ2-5; D might be TRBD2 (6 bases). The CDR3 extends over 14 amino acids. CDR1 is SGHDT and CDR2 is YYEEEE in the germline V gene. Trimming left V 1 base short and J 3 bases short, with 10 bases between. CDR3 bases: TGTGCCAGCAGCTTGAACGGACTAAAAGAGACCCAGTACTTC. Translation: CASSLNGLKETQYF.

This CDR3 reads CSASEDSFSYEQYF. CDR3 in DNA: TGCAGTGCTAGTGAGGACTCCTTCTCCTACGAGCAGTACTTC. The chain employs TRBV20-1 and TRBJ2-7, with a tentative D call TRBD2 (5 bases). CDR3 length: 14 amino acids. Looked up from germline, CDR1 is DFQATT and CDR2 is SNEGSKA (reference sequence). The V end was cut by 3 bases, the J end by 0 bases, with 12 bases between.

The rearrangement links TRBV6-2 or TRBV6-3 to TRBJ2-3; 11 nucleotides line up with TRBD2. Germline CDR1 reads MNHEY; CDR2 reads SVGEGT. The junction had 6 bases not matched to a gene; V was cut back by 4 bases and J by 6 bases. The CDR3 has 15 residues. CDR3: CASSFSGGAGDTQYF. The CDR3, as DNA: TGTGCCAGCAGTTTTAGCGGGGGGGCCGGCGATACGCAGTATTTT.

J is TRBJ1-2 and V is TRBV12-3 or TRBV12-4; D remains unclear. This CDR3 is built from 14 residues. The V end lost 2 bases, the J end lost 8 bases, and 15 bases lay between the germline ends. The CDR3: CASSLSVRAPGYTF. The CDR3 nucleotides are TGTGCCAGCAGTTTAAGTGTCCGGGCCCCGGGCTACACCTTC.

This clonotype was seen a handful of times. The chain recombines TRBV20-1 with TRBJ2-3; unclear D gene. CDR1 is DFQATT and CDR2 is SNEGSKA in the germline V gene (reference sequence). The V end was cut by 1 base, the J end by 5 bases, with 7 bases between. The CDR3 extends over 12 amino acids. CDR3 region: CSARGQRDTQYF. CDR3 sequence (DNA): TGCAGTGCTAGAGGGCAAAGAGATACGCAGTATTTT.

The CDR3 DNA reads as TGCAGTGCACCGAATCCGGCCGGAGGGGACGCTGAAGCTTTCTTT. Translating gives CSAPNPAGGDAEAFF. J is TRBJ1-1 and V is TRBV20-1; weak D call: TRBD1 (5 bases). The CDR3 runs to 15 residues. Germline CDR1 and CDR2: DFQATT and SNEGSKA (reference sequence). Trimming removed 6 bases from V and 6 bases from J, with 23 bases in between.

This chain joins TRBV30 and TRBJ1-2; D is ambiguous. The CDR3 runs 12 residues. V lost 5 bases and J lost 8, with 15 bases in between. CDR1 is GTSNPN, CDR2 SVGIG, per germline (reference sequence). The CDR3 coding sequence is TGTGCCTGGCAGGAGGCCCTAATGGGCTACACCTTC. The encoded protein is CAWQEALMGYTF.

The sample holds many counts of this clonotype. This chain joins TRBV7-9 and TRBJ2-3; D may be TRBD2 (6 bases). V was cut by 2 bases and J by 6 bases, with 15 bases left in between. The CDR3 consists of 15 residues. Germline CDR1 and CDR2: SEHNR and FQNEAQ (reference sequence). CDR3 coding DNA: TGTGCCAGCAGCTTATCATTCGGAGGGCCTGATACGCAGTATTTT. Translating gives CASSLSFGGPDTQYF. The full variable domain, rest sourced from reference TRBV7-9 and TRBJ2-3, is DTGVSQNPRHKITKRGQNVTFRCDPISEHNRLYWYRQTLGQGPEFLTYFQNEAQLEKSRLLSDRFSAERPKGSFSTLEIQRTEQGDSAMYLCASSLSFGGPDTQYFGPGTRLTVL.

The chain combines TRBV14 with TRBJ2-2; D tentatively reads TRBD1 or TRBD2 (5 bases each). The V and J ends lost 4 bases and 5 bases respectively, with 11 bases between them. The V gene's germline CDR1 is SGHDN and CDR2 FVKESK. This CDR3 has 14 residues. The CDR3 protein is CASSPRWGTGELFF. The DNA for the CDR3 is TGTGCCAGCAGCCCAAGGTGGGGGACCGGGGAGCTGTTTTTT.

The V and J genes are TRBV28 and TRBJ1-5, with D hard to call. This CDR3 spans 14 amino acids. Between the trimmed V and J ends, which lost 6 bases and 5 bases, there was a span of 14 bases. Germline loops: CDR1 MDHEN, CDR2 SYDVKM. The CDR3 reads CASSRSGNDQPQHF. Written as DNA, the CDR3 is TGTGCCAGCAGCCGATCGGGGAACGATCAGCCCCAGCATTTT.